Following are 19 T cell receptor beta chains from one sample sequenced in a study of T-cell memory formation after mild COVID-19. TCRdb reprocessed the 5' RACE reads with MiXCR, giving one entry per CDR3 protein. The table includes about 610,000 distinct CDR3 sequences, 15% to 20% detected once. Sequencing was done on a sample of PBMCs or a T cell subset sorted from them (not recorded which). Receptors originate from an adult woman who had mild COVID-19 (a few samples of this study predate the infection). Cell type and time point are not known.

The J gene is TRBJ2-1, the V gene TRBV18; tentatively, D is TRBD2 (7 bases). Germline CDR1 reads KGHSH; CDR2 reads LQKENI. This CDR3 has 19 residues. V was shortened by 4 bases and J by 0 bases, with 22 bases between the two germline ends. CDR3 sequence reads: CASSQDSGAAISSYNEQFF. The CDR3 DNA sequence: TGTGCCAGCTCACAGGACAGCGGGGCGGCGATATCCTCCTACAATGAGCAGTTCTTC. The whole variable domain, filled in from reference TRBV18 and TRBJ2-1, reads NAGVMQNPRHLVRRRGQEARLRCSPMKGHSHVYWYRQLPEEGLKFMVYLQKENIIDESGMPKERFSAEFPKEGPSILRIQQVVRGDSAAYFCASSQDSGAAISSYNEQFFGPGTRLTVL.

This chain joins TRBV28 and TRBJ1-1, with D possibly TRBD1 on 6 matching bases. The CDR3 totals 13 residues. Germline V lookup: CDR1 MDHEN, CDR2 SYDVKM. The germline V and J ends were trimmed by 6 bases and 3 bases, with 11 bases remaining between them. The CDR3 protein is CASSRRGHTEAFF. The DNA for the CDR3 is TGTGCCAGCAGCCGCAGGGGTCACACTGAAGCTTTCTTT.

This clonotype was found a few times. This chain's CDR3 is CSAGEFLNNNYGYTF. The CDR3 nucleotides are TGCAGTGCTGGGGAATTTCTTAATAATAACTATGGCTACACCTTC. V and J are TRBV20-1 and TRBJ1-2, with no clear D. CDR1 DFQATT and CDR2 SNEGSKA come from the germline V gene (reference sequence). CDR3 length equals 15 residues. Trimming took 5 bases from V and 1 from J, leaving 17 bases between them.

The sample holds a few counts of this clonotype. The chain couples TRBV20-1 to TRBJ2-7, with D tentatively TRBD1 or TRBD2 (5 bases each). The ends were cut back, 6 bases at V and 4 bases at J, with 22 bases in the middle. The CDR3 runs to 15 residues. Looked up from germline, CDR1 is DFQATT and CDR2 is SNEGSKA (reference sequence). As DNA, the CDR3 is TGCAGTGCCTCTCGCTCAGGGTCGGGAACGTACGAGCAGTACTTC. As protein: CSASRSGSGTYEQYF.

CDR3 sequence reads: CASSSKDRAPDRAGYTF. In DNA form, the CDR3 reads TGTGCCAGCAGCTCTAAAGACAGGGCCCCAGACCGAGCTGGCTACACCTTC. The chain joins TRBV7-8 to TRBJ1-2; 7 bases map to TRBD1. CDR3 length: 17 amino acids. The germline V gene encodes CDR1 SGHVS and CDR2 FQNEAQ. V trimming: 4 bases; J trimming: 7 bases; junction bases outside the gene matches: 18.

This clonotype has a handful of counts. The CDR3 nucleotides read TGCGCCAGCAGCCCTTCGATGGCATCGGGGGCGAGCTACACCTTC. Its translation: CASSPSMASGASYTF. The chain is built from TRBV4-1 and TRBJ1-2; the D gene is possibly TRBD1 (6 bases). V was cut by 4 bases and J by 9 bases, with 21 bases left in between. This CDR3 is built from 15 residues. Germline V gene sequence: CDR1 MGHRA, CDR2 YSYEKL.

This clonotype occurred a few times. The chain couples TRBV7-2 to TRBJ1-6; 7 bases are a match to TRBD1. The CDR3 has 19 residues. Germline loops: CDR1 SGHTA, CDR2 FQGNSA. J was trimmed by 2 bases and V by 5 bases; bases with no gene match: 15. The CDR3 DNA reads as TGTGCCAGCAGCCCGGTGACAGGGTACTTAAGCACCTATAATTCACCCCTCCACTTT. It is translated as CASSPVTGYLSTYNSPLHF.

The sample holds a few counts of this clonotype. CDR3: CASSPSPGRGSDTEAFF. In nucleotides, the CDR3 is TGTGCCAGCTCACCATCTCCAGGTAGGGGATCGGACACTGAAGCTTTCTTT. V is TRBV18 and J is TRBJ1-1; D possibly corresponds to TRBD1 (5 bases). Trimming left V 2 bases short and J 3 bases short, with 19 bases between. Per germline, CDR1 KGHSH and CDR2 LQKENI. This CDR3 region has 17 residues.

This CDR3 reads CASSLLGGAEAFF. The DNA of the CDR3 is TGTGCCAGCAGCTTACTCGGTGGGGCTGAAGCTTTCTTT. The chain recombines TRBV7-2 with TRBJ1-1, with D hard to call. Per germline, CDR1 SGHTA and CDR2 FQGNSA. This CDR3 is built from 13 residues. V lost 2 bases and J lost 6, with 10 bases in between.

V gene TRBV24-1 combines with J gene TRBJ2-2, with TRBD1 identical over 9 bases. This CDR3 has 15 residues. V was clipped by 9 bases and J by 0 bases; unmatched bases: 4. Germline V gives CDR1 KGHDR, CDR2 SFDVKD. The CDR3: CATPDRGSNTGELFF. In DNA, the CDR3 is TGTGCCACCCCCGACAGGGGGTCGAACACCGGGGAGCTGTTTTTT.

In this sample, this clonotype turned up a few times. This chain links TRBV7-3 with TRBJ2-2; unclear D gene. V was clipped by 7 bases and J by 6 bases, with 9 bases between them. The CDR3 spans 12 residues. Germline loops: CDR1 SGHTA, CDR2 FQGTGA. The CDR3 spells CASTTGSGELFF. The CDR3 DNA sequence: TGTGCCAGCACCACCGGGTCCGGGGAGCTGTTTTTT. The variable domain in full, completed from reference TRBV7-3 and TRBJ2-2, reads GAGVSQTPSNKVTEKGKYVELRCDPISGHTALYWYRQSLGQGPEFLIYFQGTGAADDSGLPNDRFFAVRPEGSVSTLKIQRTERGDSAVYLCASTTGSGELFFGEGSRLTVL.

This clonotype was seen only a few times. This rearrangement joins TRBV10-3 to TRBJ1-4; no clear D gene. Between the trimmed V and J ends, which lost 4 bases and 7 bases, there was a span of 10 bases. The germline V gene has CDR1 ENHRY and CDR2 SYGVKD. The CDR3 spans 13 residues. CDR3 residues: CAISAGEGEKLFF. CDR3 DNA sequence: TGTGCCATCAGTGCGGGAGAGGGTGAAAAACTGTTTTTT.

There are many counts of this clonotype. Germline and junction disagree at one end, which may indicate a read error. V gene TRBV5-1 combines with J gene TRBJ2-7; D may match TRBD1 or TRBD2 (6 bases each). The CDR3 is 12 residues long. Germline lookup yields CDR1 SGHRS and CDR2 YFSETQ. This chain's CDR3 is CASRLEGVEQYF. The CDR3 DNA follows: TGCGCCAGCAGATTGGAGGGGGTCGAGCAGTACTTC.

This clonotype was found a few times. The chain has TRBV12-3 or TRBV12-4 and TRBJ1-1; 7 bases fit TRBD1. V lost 4 bases and J lost 7; bases outside the gene matches: 0. CDR3 size: 11 residues. The CDR3 sequence: CASSYRGEAFF. For the CDR3, the DNA is TGTGCCAGCAGTTACAGGGGTGAAGCTTTCTTT.

This clonotype has a handful of counts. The V gene is TRBV3-1, the J gene TRBJ2-1; no reliable D call. V dropped 3 bases and J dropped 4 bases, with 7 bases sitting between them. Looked up from germline, CDR1 is LGHDT and CDR2 is YNNKEL (reference sequence). The CDR3 has 13 amino acids. CDR3 sequence (DNA): TGTGCCAGCAGCCAGGCAGCTTACAATGAGCAGTTCTTC. It encodes CASSQAAYNEQFF.

In this sample, this clonotype turned up a few times. This rearrangement joins TRBV9 to TRBJ1-1; no clear D. Germline V gene sequence: CDR1 SGDLS, CDR2 YYNGEE. This CDR3 has 14 residues. Trimming took 0 bases from V and 5 from J, leaving 11 bases between them. CDR3 residues: CASSVVGSYTEAFF. The CDR3 DNA reads TGTGCCAGCAGCGTAGTGGGAAGCTATACTGAAGCTTTCTTT.

The V and J genes are TRBV7-9 and TRBJ2-7; the match to TRBD1 covers 10 bases. V lost 5 bases and J lost 7; bases outside the gene matches: 11. From germline, CDR1 is SEHNR and CDR2 FQNEAQ (reference sequence). The CDR3 extends over 15 amino acids. The chain's CDR3 is CASSPVRQGAREQYF. The CDR3 bases are TGTGCCAGCAGCCCCGTCCGACAGGGGGCGAGAGAGCAGTACTTC.

The V and J genes are TRBV3-1 and TRBJ2-7; TRBD2 matches at 10 bases. CDR1 is LGHDT and CDR2 is YNNKEL in the germline V gene (reference sequence). This CDR3 is 16 amino acids long. Losses at the gene ends were 0 bases for V and 4 bases for J; bases not matched to a gene: 6. CDR3 loop: CASSQEEAGGPYEQYF. The CDR3, as DNA: TGTGCCAGCAGCCAAGAAGAAGCGGGAGGGCCGTACGAGCAGTACTTC.

This clonotype was seen only a few times. The J gene is TRBJ1-1, the V gene TRBV3-1; a possible D gene is TRBD1 (6 bases). The germline V gene has CDR1 LGHDT and CDR2 YNNKEL (reference sequence). The CDR3 runs to 15 residues. With 1 base removed from V and 1 base from J, the gap between germline ends came to 10 bases. The DNA for the CDR3 is TGTGCCAGCAGCCAAGGGCAACAGGGGAACACTGAAGCTTTCTTT. Translation gives CASSQGQQGNTEAFF.